The 29 T cell receptor beta chains presented below share a single source sample, sequenced in a study of identical twins. TCRdb independently ran MiXCR on the 5' RACE reads; one entry per CDR3 protein. The sample records around 280,000 distinct CDR3 sequences, 8% to 9% being singletons. Separately, the same data were catalogued under a study of yellow fever vaccine responses in identical twins.

Sequencing was carried out using memory (CD45RO+) T cells sorted from blood. These receptor sequences come from a woman aged 18-29 years in good health.

V is TRBV12-3 or TRBV12-4 and J is TRBJ2-1; 12 nucleotides agree with TRBD2. The V gene end was trimmed by 6 bases and the J gene end by 8 bases; junction bases not matched to a gene: 8. The CDR3 length is 15 residues. The DNA for the CDR3 is TGTGCCAGCAGACCTAGCGGGAGGGCTTTATATGAGCAGTTCTTC. This translates into CASRPSGRALYEQFF.

This clonotype was seen only a few times. This rearrangement joins TRBV11-2 to TRBJ1-4, with 10 positions matching TRBD1. CDR1 and CDR2 from the germline V gene are SGHAT and FQNNGV. The CDR3 covers 15 residues. V dropped 2 bases and J dropped 8; count of bases not matched to a gene: 5. DNA of the CDR3: TGTGCCAGCAGCTTAACCGGGACAGGGGCAGAAAAACTGTTTTTT. Its protein is CASSLTGTGAEKLFF.

This clonotype has only a few counts. The chain couples TRBV20-1 to TRBJ2-5, with 14 bases aligning to TRBD2. After removal of 6 bases from V and 5 bases from J, the junction contained 8 bases not matched to a gene. Per germline, CDR1 DFQATT and CDR2 SNEGSKA (reference sequence). The CDR3 totals 15 residues. The chain's CDR3 is CSATGTSGSGETQYF. The CDR3 nucleotides are TGCAGTGCGACCGGGACTAGCGGGAGCGGTGAGACCCAGTACTTC.

This clonotype was seen many times. This chain connects TRBV12-3 or TRBV12-4 to TRBJ2-1; perhaps TRBD1 as D (6 bases). V dropped 6 bases and J dropped 1 base, with 13 bases sitting between them. The length of the CDR3 is 15 residues. The CDR3 protein is CASSLRTVSYNEQFF. As DNA, the CDR3 is TGTGCCAGCAGCCTCCGGACAGTTTCCTACAATGAGCAGTTCTTC.

Of note for this clonotype: One end of the junction fails to match germline, which may point to a read error. The chain recombines TRBV3-1 with TRBJ1-4; 7 bases fit TRBD1. CDR1 and CDR2 from the germline V gene are LGHDT and YNNKEL (reference sequence). The length of the CDR3 is 11 residues. CDR3 sequence (DNA): TGTGCCAGCAGCCAAGACAGGGGGATTTTCTTT. Residues: CASSQDRGIFF.

The DNA of the CDR3 is TGTGCCAGCAGATACTTTACCGGGACAGGGGGAACCGGGGAGCTGTTTTTT. It translates to CASRYFTGTGGTGELFF. This chain joins TRBV11-2 and TRBJ2-2; 11 bases fit TRBD1. The CDR3 is 17 amino acids. Germline-derived CDR1 and CDR2 are SGHAT and FQNNGV. The junction had 11 bases not matched to a gene; V was cut back by 6 bases and J by 5 bases.

This clonotype was counted many times. The V call is TRBV6-6, the J call TRBJ2-4; 9 nucleotides agree with TRBD2. V dropped 7 bases and J dropped 2; count of bases not matched to a gene: 9. The CDR3 runs to 16 residues. Germline V gene sequence: CDR1 MNHNY, CDR2 SVGAGI (reference sequence). The CDR3, as DNA: TGTGCCAGCACCCACAAAGCGGGGGGTCCCAAAAACATTCAGTACTTC. Its protein product is CASTHKAGGPKNIQYF.

This chain uses TRBV20-1 with TRBJ2-2, with 10 bases fitting TRBD2. The ends lost 1 base at V and 1 base at J; junction bases unmatched: 3. The germline V gene encodes CDR1 DFQATT and CDR2 SNEGSKA (reference sequence). This CDR3 is built from 16 residues. CDR3 in DNA: TGCAGTGCTAGAGTGGCTAGCGGGGGGAACACCGGGGAGCTGTTTTTT. Residues: CSARVASGGNTGELFF.

This clonotype came up many times. This chain uses TRBV6-1 with TRBJ2-6, with D hard to call. Trimming shortened V by 1 base and J by 0 bases, and 4 bases separated the two germline ends. Looked up from germline, CDR1 is MNHNS and CDR2 is SASEGT. The CDR3 has 15 residues. The CDR3 sequence is CASSEVYSGANVLTF. CDR3 sequence (DNA): TGTGCCAGCAGTGAAGTTTACTCTGGGGCCAACGTCCTGACTTTC.

This clonotype was recorded at least ten times. This chain connects TRBV5-1 to TRBJ1-6, with 7 bases that match TRBD1. This CDR3 is 14 amino acids long. Trimming cost V 4 bases and J 3 bases; bases outside gene matches: 1. Germline V gene data show CDR1 as SGHRS and CDR2 as YFSETQ. The CDR3 nucleotides read TGCGCCAGCAGCCGGGACAGCTATAATTCACCCCTCCACTTT. Amino acids: CASSRDSYNSPLHF.

The rearrangement joins TRBV18 to TRBJ1-3; D is uncertain. Germline assignment: CDR1 KGHSH and CDR2 LQKENI. This CDR3 is 14 amino acids long. V was clipped by 2 bases and J by 3 bases, with 8 bases between them. CDR3 sequence: CASSPENFGNTIYF. DNA of the CDR3: TGTGCCAGCTCACCAGAGAACTTTGGAAACACCATATATTTT.

This clonotype was detected only a few times. V gene TRBV6-1 combines with J gene TRBJ1-5; tentative D call: TRBD1 (6 bases). The ends were cut back, 1 base at V and 5 bases at J, with 12 bases in the middle. The length of the CDR3 is 15 residues. The germline gives CDR1 MNHNS, CDR2 SASEGT. The CDR3 nucleotides are TGTGCCAGCAGTGAAGAAGGTCCAGGGGATCAGCCCCAGCATTTT. As protein: CASSEEGPGDQPQHF.

Regarding this clonotype: At one boundary the junction diverges from the germline segment, which might be a read error. J is TRBJ2-1 and V is TRBV20-1; possibly TRBD1 for D (6 bases). The germline gives CDR1 DFQATT, CDR2 SNEGSKA (reference sequence). The CDR3 runs 17 residues. DNA of the CDR3: TGCTGTGCTAGAGATCTGGGGGCGATTACGGCTTACAATGAGCAGTTCTTC. Its translation: CCARDLGAITAYNEQFF.

This clonotype has just a few counts. CDR3 sequence (DNA): TGTGCCAGCAGCTTAGAGACCCCGTTAGAGACCCAGTACTTC. Its translation is CASSLETPLETQYF. V is TRBV7-6 and J is TRBJ2-5; D gene unclear. This CDR3 comprises 14 residues. The V end lost 1 base, the J end lost 4 bases, and 10 bases lay between the germline ends. CDR1 is SGHVS, CDR2 FNYEAQ, per germline.

The chain employs TRBV10-2 and TRBJ2-1, with 13 bases identical to TRBD2. The CDR3 has 13 residues. CDR1 and CDR2 (germline): WSHSY, SAAADI. Trimming at V came to 6 bases and at J to 15 bases, leaving 8 bases not matched to a gene. CDR3 DNA sequence: TGCGCCAGCAGACTAGCGGGGGGGGAGAGGTCGTTCTTC. Translating it yields CASRLAGGERSFF.

The genes are TRBV9 and TRBJ2-5, with 14 bases that match TRBD2. Germline CDR1 reads SGDLS; CDR2 reads YYNGEE. Trimming at V came to 2 bases and at J to 4 bases, leaving 4 bases not matched to a gene. The CDR3 extends over 16 amino acids. This chain's CDR3 is CASSVGLAGGTETQYF. DNA for the CDR3: TGTGCCAGCAGCGTCGGACTAGCGGGAGGAACAGAGACCCAGTACTTC. Full variable domain (rest looked up from reference TRBV9 and TRBJ2-5): DSGVTQTPKHLITATGQRVTLRCSPRSGDLSVYWYQQSLDQGLQFLIQYYNGEERAKGNILERFSAQQFPDLHSELNLSSLELGDSALYFCASSVGLAGGTETQYFGPGTRLLVL.

The V call is TRBV12-3 or TRBV12-4, the J call TRBJ2-5, with 11 bases fitting TRBD1. V was pared by 5 bases and J by 5 bases, with 7 bases of the junction left unmatched. The CDR3 is made up of 15 amino acids. The CDR3 spells CASSPRTGGWETQYF. The DNA for the CDR3 is TGTGCCAGCAGTCCCCGGACAGGGGGCTGGGAGACCCAGTACTTC.

This clonotype came up many times. The rearrangement uses TRBV12-3 or TRBV12-4 and TRBJ2-1, with 9 bases identical to TRBD1. V gave up 5 bases and J gave up 1 base; unmatched junction bases: 3. The CDR3 has 15 residues. CDR3 sequence (DNA): TGTGCCAGCAGTCCGACAGGGGGGTCCTACAATGAGCAGTTCTTC. This translates into CASSPTGGSYNEQFF.

The sample holds many counts of this clonotype. The chain has TRBV29-1 and TRBJ2-3; D is uncertain. In germline, CDR1 is SQVTM, CDR2 ANQGSEA. This CDR3 spans 15 amino acids. V was clipped by 0 bases and J by 2 bases, with 12 bases between them. CDR3 sequence reads: CSVEDRRYTTDTQYF. As DNA, the CDR3 is TGCAGCGTTGAAGATCGGCGCTACACCACAGATACGCAGTATTTT.

This clonotype was seen repeatedly, ten times or more. This chain uses TRBV7-7 with TRBJ2-5; 9 bases agree with TRBD2. The germline V gene has CDR1 SSHAT and CDR2 FNYEAQ (reference sequence). The J segment lost 0 bases and the V segment lost 5 bases, leaving 4 bases of the junction unmatched. There are 15 residues in the CDR3. This chain's CDR3 is CASSASSGNQETQYF. The CDR3 nucleotides read TGTGCCAGCAGCGCTTCTAGCGGGAACCAAGAGACCCAGTACTTC.

This clonotype occurred a few times. The J gene is TRBJ2-5, the V gene TRBV14; the D is unclear. The CDR3 loop spans 14 amino acids. The germline V gene has CDR1 SGHDN and CDR2 FVKESK. With 0 bases removed from V and 7 bases from J, the gap between germline ends came to 12 bases. CDR3 sequence (DNA): TGTGCCAGCAGCCAAGATTTAGATCCTAGGACCCAGTACTTC. It codes for CASSQDLDPRTQYF. The variable domain in full, with the rest retrieved from reference TRBV14 and TRBJ2-5, is EAGVTQFPSHSVIEKGQTVTLRCDPISGHDNLYWYRRVMGKEIKFLLHFVKESKQDESGMPNNRFLAERTGGTYSTLKVQPAELEDSGVYFCASSQDLDPRTQYFGPGTRLLVL.

With regard to this clonotype: The germline gene is not matched at one end of the junction; a read error may be the cause. The CDR3 region is CANSAILVRDETQYF. For the CDR3, the DNA is TGTGCCAACAGCGCCATCTTGGTGAGGGACGAGACCCAGTACTTC. The chain has TRBV3-1 and TRBJ2-5; the D call may be TRBD1 or TRBD2 (5 bases each). In germline, CDR1 is LGHDT, CDR2 YNNKEL (reference sequence). CDR3 length: 15 amino acids.

This clonotype was seen more than once but under ten times. The chain links TRBV12-3 or TRBV12-4 to TRBJ2-1; TRBD2 might be the D (7 bases). With 5 bases removed from V and 6 bases from J, the gap between germline ends came to 14 bases. The CDR3 runs to 14 residues. The CDR3 DNA reads as TGTGCCAGCAGTAACGGGGGGCCTGGCAATGAGCAGTTCTTC. Translating gives CASSNGGPGNEQFF.

This clonotype came up a few times. The rearrangement joins TRBV19 to TRBJ2-5, with 10 bases aligning to TRBD2. The germline CDR1 and CDR2 sequences are LNHDA and SQIVND (reference sequence). J was trimmed by 2 bases and V by 6 bases; bases with no gene match: 3. The CDR3 covers 14 residues. The CDR3 here is CASRGLATQETQYF. Written as DNA, the CDR3 is TGTGCCAGTAGGGGACTAGCGACTCAAGAGACCCAGTACTTC.

The chain links TRBV12-3 or TRBV12-4 to TRBJ1-5; 7 positions match TRBD1. Germline trimming cut 7 bases from V and 4 bases from J; bases unmatched to any gene: 7. This CDR3 contains 14 residues. CDR3 loop: CASTRDSMNQPQHF. The CDR3 DNA reads as TGTGCCAGCACCAGGGACAGTATGAATCAGCCCCAGCATTTT.

This clonotype was picked up many times. The chain combines TRBV12-3 or TRBV12-4 with TRBJ2-7; 7 bases line up with TRBD1. The CDR3 is made up of 15 amino acids. J was trimmed by 2 bases and V by 6 bases; bases with no gene match: 10. The CDR3 region is CASSQGQFYTYEQYF. CDR3 nucleotides: TGTGCCAGCAGCCAGGGACAGTTCTATACCTACGAGCAGTACTTC.

This clonotype was recorded many times. The chain recombines TRBV3-1 with TRBJ1-5, with 8 bases identical to TRBD1. CDR3 length: 14 amino acids. J was trimmed by 4 bases and V by 8 bases; bases with no gene match: 7. Germline-derived CDR1 and CDR2 are LGHDT and YNNKEL (reference sequence). The CDR3: CASSNTGGNQPQHF. In DNA, the CDR3 is TGTGCCAGCTCGAATACAGGGGGAAATCAGCCCCAGCATTTT.

There are many counts of this clonotype. The chain carries TRBV25-1 and TRBJ2-7; D might be TRBD1 (6 bases). The CDR3 totals 14 residues. Trimming removed 0 bases from V and 3 bases from J, with 9 bases in between. CDR1 and CDR2 from the germline V gene are MGHDK and SYGVNS. CDR3 nucleotides: TGTGCCAGCAGTGAATATACAGGGAGCTACGAGCAGTACTTC. It yields the protein CASSEYTGSYEQYF.

This clonotype has more than one count but fewer than ten. The genes are TRBV28 and TRBJ2-7; TRBD2 matches 11 bases. There are 15 residues in the CDR3. V gave up 2 bases and J gave up 7 bases; unmatched junction bases: 7. Germline values: CDR1 MDHEN, CDR2 SYDVKM. The CDR3 here is CASSLALAGVWEQYF. The CDR3 bases are TGTGCCAGCAGTTTAGCACTAGCGGGAGTGTGGGAGCAGTACTTC.